The rows below give T cell receptor beta chains drawn from one sample of a study of blood T cell repertoires in COVID-19. Profiling relied on immunoSEQ multiplex PCR, and the TCRdb table lists in-frame clones only, not all of them. In the table there are roughly 150,000 clones, roughly 84% of which are singletons. The sequencing sample was made of PBMCs or T cells enriched from blood (not recorded which). The receptors were sampled from a man aged 70 or older who had been exposed to COVID-19. The CDR3 runs from the conserved cysteine through the conserved F or W. The order of the fields is J gene, V gene, D gene, clone size, CDR3 DNA, CDR3 protein. D genes are given only for firm matches. Clone size appears in some rows only: once, few, many, or a class for an expanded clone.

J gene: TRBJ2-2; V gene: TRBV5-1; D gene: .; clone size: .; CDR3 DNA: TGCGCCAGCAGCTTGGAGGACAGCCCCACCGGGGAGCTGTTTTTT; CDR3 protein: CASSLEDSPTGELFF
J gene: TRBJ1-2; V gene: TRBV7-2; D gene: TRBD1; clone size: .; CDR3 DNA: TGTGCCAGCAGCTTAGATGGAACAGGGGCTACTAACTATGGCTACACCTTC; CDR3 protein: CASSLDGTGATNYGYTF
J gene: TRBJ2-5; V gene: TRBV6-5; D gene: .; clone size: .; CDR3 DNA: TGTGCCAGCACCATTGGCGGGGGCATACGGGAGACCCAGTACTTC; CDR3 protein: CASTIGGGIRETQYF
J gene: TRBJ2-5; V gene: TRBV6-5; D gene: TRBD2; clone size: .; CDR3 DNA: TGTGCCAGCAGTTACACCCGGACTAGCGGGGCCGAGACCCAGTACTTC; CDR3 protein: CASSYTRTSGAETQYF
J gene: TRBJ2-1; V gene: TRBV11-3; D gene: TRBD1; clone size: .; CDR3 DNA: TGTGCCAGCAGCTTAGAGGGGACAGCCGGACATGAGCAGTTCTTC; CDR3 protein: CASSLEGTAGHEQFF
J gene: TRBJ2-2; V gene: TRBV5-1; D gene: TRBD1; clone size: .; CDR3 DNA: TGCGCCAGCAGCTTGCAAGGACAGGACACCGGGGAGCTGTTTTTT; CDR3 protein: CASSLQGQDTGELFF
J gene: TRBJ2-7; V gene: TRBV5-4; D gene: .; clone size: once; CDR3 DNA: TGTGCCAGCAGCTTTTCCGTCTCCTACGAGCAGTACTTC; CDR3 protein: CASSFSVSYEQYF
J gene: TRBJ1-2; V gene: TRBV9; D gene: TRBD1; clone size: .; CDR3 DNA: TGTGCCAGCAGCGGGCAGGGGGCGAACTATGGCTACACCTTC; CDR3 protein: CASSGQGANYGYTF
J gene: TRBJ1-5; V gene: TRBV7-9; D gene: .; clone size: .; CDR3 DNA: TGTGCCAGCAGCTTTGAACATAGCAATCAGCCCCAGCATTTT; CDR3 protein: CASSFEHSNQPQHF
J gene: TRBJ2-3; V gene: TRBV4-3; D gene: .; clone size: .; CDR3 DNA: TGCGCCAGCAGAGCAGAGGGCACAGATACGCAGTATTTT; CDR3 protein: CASRAEGTDTQYF
J gene: TRBJ2-7; V gene: TRBV5-1; D gene: TRBD1; clone size: .; CDR3 DNA: TGCGCCAGCAGCGTGGCCGGGACAGCTGAGGAGCAGTACTTC; CDR3 protein: CASSVAGTAEEQYF
J gene: TRBJ2-3; V gene: TRBV11-2; D gene: TRBD2; clone size: .; CDR3 DNA: TGTGCCAGCAGCCTCCACACTAGCGGGGCTAGCACAGATACGCAGTATTTT; CDR3 protein: CASSLHTSGASTDTQYF
J gene: TRBJ1-6; V gene: TRBV19; D gene: .; clone size: .; CDR3 DNA: TGTGCCAGTCACGGGGGGTTAGGTAATTCACCCCTCCACTTT; CDR3 protein: CASHGGLGNSPLHF
J gene: TRBJ2-7; V gene: TRBV5-1; D gene: .; clone size: .; CDR3 DNA: TGCGCCAGCAGCCAATACGGAGGGTTCGGCTACGAGCAGTACTTC; CDR3 protein: CASSQYGGFGYEQYF
J gene: TRBJ1-6; V gene: TRBV28; D gene: TRBD1; clone size: .; CDR3 DNA: TGTGCCAGCTGCAGGGGGGGACAGGGGCTTAGGGCCCTCCACTTT; CDR3 protein: CASCRGGQGLRALHF
J gene: TRBJ2-7; V gene: TRBV27; D gene: TRBD1; clone size: .; CDR3 DNA: TGTGCCAGCAGTTTAACCCGGGACAGGGGGCTGGAGCAGTACTTC; CDR3 protein: CASSLTRDRGLEQYF
J gene: TRBJ1-5; V gene: TRBV19; D gene: TRBD1; clone size: .; CDR3 DNA: TGTGCCAGTAGTATATCCCAGGGGGTAAGGAATCAGCCCCAGCATTTT; CDR3 protein: CASSISQGVRNQPQHF
J gene: TRBJ1-6; V gene: TRBV6-5; D gene: .; clone size: .; CDR3 DNA: TGTGCCAGCAGTTACGTCGGACAGAGTAATTCACCCCTCCACTTT; CDR3 protein: CASSYVGQSNSPLHF
J gene: TRBJ2-3; V gene: TRBV30; D gene: TRBD2; clone size: .; CDR3 DNA: TGTGCCTGGAGTGCCGGGACTAGGTGGGGGGATACGCAGTATTTT; CDR3 protein: CAWSAGTRWGDTQYF
J gene: TRBJ2-7; V gene: TRBV21-1; D gene: .; clone size: .; CDR3 DNA: TGTGCCAGCAGCAAAGGGACTAGCTTTGTTTGGGGCTACGAGCAGTACTTC; CDR3 protein: CASSKGTSFVWGYEQYF
J gene: TRBJ2-7; V gene: TRBV5-6; D gene: .; clone size: .; CDR3 DNA: TGTGCCAGCAGCTTGGCCGGGCAGGGCCATTGGGAGCAGTACTTC; CDR3 protein: CASSLAGQGHWEQYF
J gene: TRBJ2-2; V gene: TRBV2; D gene: TRBD1; clone size: .; CDR3 DNA: TGTGCCAGCAGTCCGGGACAGGGGAACACCGGGGAGCTGTTTTTT; CDR3 protein: CASSPGQGNTGELFF
J gene: TRBJ2-2; V gene: TRBV14; D gene: .; clone size: .; CDR3 DNA: TGTGCCAGCAGCCAACATCTCCCGGGCACCGGGGAGCTGTTTTTT; CDR3 protein: CASSQHLPGTGELFF
J gene: TRBJ1-3; V gene: TRBV19; D gene: .; clone size: .; CDR3 DNA: TGTGCCAGTACCGTCATGAGGGGGGGAGGAAACACCATATATTTT; CDR3 protein: CASTVMRGGGNTIYF
J gene: TRBJ2-1; V gene: TRBV4-3; D gene: .; clone size: few; CDR3 DNA: TGCGCCAGCAGCGGGGGGGCTTTCAATGAGCAGTTCTTC; CDR3 protein: CASSGGAFNEQFF